The rows below give T cell receptor beta chains drawn from one sample of a study of blood T cell repertoires in COVID-19. The protocol was immunoSEQ multiplex PCR, while the TCRdb copy is restricted to in-frame clones and leaves out a portion. The sample consists of about 350,000 clones, about nine tenths of them appearing once. Sequenced: peripheral blood. The receptors shown here come from a man aged 25 to 45 with COVID-19, enrolled during active disease. The CDR3 runs from the conserved cysteine through the conserved F or W. D genes are given only for firm matches. Expanded clones are given a class, and other clones once, few, many or no size at all.

CDR3 length: 15; V gene: TRBV6-2/TRBV6-3; clone size: NA; J gene: TRBJ2-5; D gene: NA; CDR3 DNA: TGTGCCAGCAGTCGAAATACAGGGTACCAAGAGACCCAGTACTTC; CDR3 protein: CASSRNTGYQETQYF
CDR3 length: 17; V gene: TRBV27; clone size: NA; J gene: TRBJ2-7; D gene: NA; CDR3 DNA: TGTGCCAGCCGATTGGTCGGTGCTCCCTATTTGCCCTACGAGCAGTACTTC; CDR3 protein: CASRLVGAPYLPYEQYF
CDR3 length: 16; V gene: TRBV15; clone size: NA; J gene: TRBJ1-2; D gene: NA; CDR3 DNA: TGTGCCACCAGCAGGGGAAGTGGACAGATATACTATGGCTACACCTTC; CDR3 protein: CATSRGSGQIYYGYTF
CDR3 length: 16; V gene: TRBV3-1/TRBV3-2; clone size: NA; J gene: TRBJ2-1; D gene: TRBD1; CDR3 DNA: TGTGCCAGCAGCCCCCGGGACAGAGCCACCTACAATGAGCAGTTCTTC; CDR3 protein: CASSPRDRATYNEQFF
CDR3 length: 13; V gene: TRBV6-5; clone size: NA; J gene: TRBJ2-7; D gene: NA; CDR3 DNA: TGTGCCAGCAGTATATACAGGGCTCGAGAGCAGTACTTC; CDR3 protein: CASSIYRAREQYF
CDR3 length: 16; V gene: TRBV3-1/TRBV3-2; clone size: NA; J gene: TRBJ1-3; D gene: NA; CDR3 DNA: TGTGCCAGCAGCCAGGGACTGTTAAACTCTGGAAACACCATATATTTT; CDR3 protein: CASSQGLLNSGNTIYF
CDR3 length: 13; V gene: TRBV5-1; clone size: NA; J gene: TRBJ2-2; D gene: TRBD1; CDR3 DNA: TGCGCCAGCCGACAGGGGTACACCGGGGAGCTGTTTTTT; CDR3 protein: CASRQGYTGELFF
CDR3 length: 13; V gene: TRBV18; clone size: NA; J gene: TRBJ1-2; D gene: NA; CDR3 DNA: TGTGCCAGCTCCAGGGGCGCCGACTATGGCTACACCTTC; CDR3 protein: CASSRGADYGYTF
CDR3 length: 15; V gene: TRBV3-1/TRBV3-2; clone size: NA; J gene: TRBJ1-4; D gene: TRBD1; CDR3 DNA: TGTGCCAGCAGCCAAGGGACCGGGACAGGGTTTTCGCTGTTTTTT; CDR3 protein: CASSQGTGTGFSLFF
CDR3 length: 18; V gene: TRBV19; clone size: NA; J gene: TRBJ2-7; D gene: TRBD2; CDR3 DNA: TGTGCCAGTAGTATCGATAAGGTGGGAGGGTCCTATTCCTACGAGCAGTACTTC; CDR3 protein: CASSIDKVGGSYSYEQYF
CDR3 length: 14; V gene: TRBV7-9; clone size: NA; J gene: TRBJ1-1; D gene: NA; CDR3 DNA: TGTGCCAGCAGCCACGGGGGGTCGGGGACTGAAGCTTTCTTT; CDR3 protein: CASSHGGSGTEAFF
CDR3 length: 15; V gene: TRBV6-6; clone size: NA; J gene: TRBJ2-7; D gene: TRBD1; CDR3 DNA: TGTGCCGGCAGTCCCCGGGACAGGGGCCCCTACGAGCAGTACTTC; CDR3 protein: CAGSPRDRGPYEQYF
CDR3 length: 14; V gene: TRBV5-4; clone size: few; J gene: TRBJ1-2; D gene: TRBD1; CDR3 DNA: TGTGCCAGCAGCTACGGGACAGGGACCTATGGCTACACCTTC; CDR3 protein: CASSYGTGTYGYTF
CDR3 length: 13; V gene: TRBV4-1; clone size: NA; J gene: TRBJ1-4; D gene: NA; CDR3 DNA: TGCGCCAGCAGCCAACCGTCTAATGAAAAACTGTTTTTT; CDR3 protein: CASSQPSNEKLFF
CDR3 length: 10; V gene: TRBV11-2; clone size: NA; J gene: TRBJ1-1; D gene: NA; CDR3 DNA: TGTGCCAGCAGTTCGTGGAGGGCTTTCTTT; CDR3 protein: CASSSWRAFF
CDR3 length: 15; V gene: TRBV28; clone size: NA; J gene: TRBJ1-1; D gene: NA; CDR3 DNA: TGTGCCAGCACCTCTCCGGGGGTTGGGAACACTGAAGCTTTCTTT; CDR3 protein: CASTSPGVGNTEAFF
CDR3 length: 14; V gene: TRBV9; clone size: NA; J gene: TRBJ2-7; D gene: NA; CDR3 DNA: TGTGCCAGCAGCGTAGGGCACCTCAAAGACGAGCAGTACTTC; CDR3 protein: CASSVGHLKDEQYF
CDR3 length: 15; V gene: TRBV7-2; clone size: NA; J gene: TRBJ2-7; D gene: NA; CDR3 DNA: TGTGCCAGCAGCTTAGGACAGGCGAGCTCCTACGAGCAGTACTTC; CDR3 protein: CASSLGQASSYEQYF
CDR3 length: 15; V gene: TRBV3-1/TRBV3-2; clone size: NA; J gene: TRBJ2-2; D gene: TRBD1; CDR3 DNA: TGTGCCAGCAGCGCCCAGGGGGCTGGAACCGGGGAGCTGTTTTTT; CDR3 protein: CASSAQGAGTGELFF
CDR3 length: 15; V gene: TRBV21-1; clone size: NA; J gene: TRBJ2-7; D gene: NA; CDR3 DNA: TGTGCCAGCAGCAAACGGAGCGGGGAAATATACGAGCAGTACTTC; CDR3 protein: CASSKRSGEIYEQYF
CDR3 length: 15; V gene: TRBV6-2/TRBV6-3; clone size: NA; J gene: TRBJ2-6; D gene: NA; CDR3 DNA: TGTGCCAGCAGTTCCGGGGTTGCTGGGGCCAACGTCCTGACTTTC; CDR3 protein: CASSSGVAGANVLTF
CDR3 length: 17; V gene: TRBV5-1; clone size: NA; J gene: TRBJ2-3; D gene: TRBD2; CDR3 DNA: TGCGCCAGCAGCTCCGAACTAGCGGGAGGAGGCACAGATACGCAGTATTTT; CDR3 protein: CASSSELAGGGTDTQYF
CDR3 length: 14; V gene: TRBV27; clone size: NA; J gene: TRBJ2-3; D gene: NA; CDR3 DNA: TGTGCCAGCAGTTTCCACCAGGGAACAGATACGCAGTATTTT; CDR3 protein: CASSFHQGTDTQYF
CDR3 length: 18; V gene: TRBV7-2; clone size: NA; J gene: TRBJ1-3; D gene: TRBD1; CDR3 DNA: TGTGCCAGCAGCTTAGTTGGGACAGGGCTAAGCTCTGGAAACACCATATATTTT; CDR3 protein: CASSLVGTGLSSGNTIYF
CDR3 length: 13; V gene: TRBV27; clone size: few; J gene: TRBJ2-1; D gene: NA; CDR3 DNA: TGTGCCAGCAGTTTGAGGGCCTACAATGAGCAGTTCTTC; CDR3 protein: CASSLRAYNEQFF
CDR3 length: 16; V gene: TRBV19; clone size: once; J gene: TRBJ1-6; D gene: TRBD1; CDR3 DNA: TGTGCCAGTAGTATAAGTGGACAGGGAGATGGTTCACCCCTCCACTTT; CDR3 protein: CASSISGQGDGSPLHF
CDR3 length: 16; V gene: TRBV5-1; clone size: once; J gene: TRBJ2-3; D gene: TRBD2; CDR3 DNA: TGCGCCAGCAGCTTCCTAGCGGGAGGGCCGGGAGATACGCAGTATTTT; CDR3 protein: CASSFLAGGPGDTQYF
CDR3 length: 13; V gene: TRBV5-8; clone size: NA; J gene: TRBJ2-1; D gene: NA; CDR3 DNA: TGTGCCAGCAGCAAGGACAGATACAATGAGCAGTTCTTC; CDR3 protein: CASSKDRYNEQFF
CDR3 length: 14; V gene: TRBV13; clone size: NA; J gene: TRBJ1-4; D gene: NA; CDR3 DNA: TGTGCCAGCAGCCTAAGGGGTCTTGGGGAAAAACTGTTTTTT; CDR3 protein: CASSLRGLGEKLFF
CDR3 length: 16; V gene: TRBV6-5; clone size: NA; J gene: TRBJ2-5; D gene: TRBD2; CDR3 DNA: TGTGCCAGCAGTTATTGGCTAGCGGGGGCCCAAGAGACCCAGTACTTC; CDR3 protein: CASSYWLAGAQETQYF
CDR3 length: 17; V gene: TRBV2; clone size: once; J gene: TRBJ2-1; D gene: TRBD2; CDR3 DNA: TGTGCCAGCAGTCTAGGGACTAGCGCCCCCTCCTACAATGAGCAGTTCTTC; CDR3 protein: CASSLGTSAPSYNEQFF